What follows are 9 T cell receptor beta chains derived from one specimen sequenced in a study of blood T cell repertoires in COVID-19 (TCRdb year 2020). The library was prepared using the immunoSEQ multiplex PCR assay. In its TCRdb copy, this immuneACCESS table keeps in-frame sequences only and misses some clones. Where compared with another copy, unresolved V genes explain less than half of these, and the others have no known cause. The sample table lists under 200,000 clones, under 85% of them with a count of one. The ten largest clones represent around 6.5% of the sample. The sequenced sample was peripheral blood. These receptors came from a woman aged 40 to 49 with acute or convalescent COVID-19.

The V call is TRBV10-3, the J call TRBJ1-1; no reliable D call. Trimming removed 0 bases at V and 10 bases at J, with 12 bases between. The CDR3 sequence is 13 residues long. CDR1 is ENHRY and CDR2 is SYGVKD in the germline V gene. The CDR3 coding sequence is TGTGCCATCAGTGAGTCGGGAGGACCAAGAGCTTTCTTT. This translates into CAISESGGPRAFF.

This clone was seen a handful of times. V is TRBV5-4 and J is TRBJ2-3, with D possibly matching TRBD1 (6 bases). This CDR3 is built from 18 residues. The V end was cut by 1 base, the J end by 0 bases, with 18 bases between. Germline V CDR1 and CDR2: SGHNT, YYREEE (reference sequence). In DNA, the CDR3 is TGTGCCAGCAGCTTGCTATCTTTGACAGGCGCTAGCACAGATACGCAGTATTTT. Translating it yields CASSLLSLTGASTDTQYF.

This chain joins TRBV29-1 and TRBJ2-7, with D maybe TRBD2 (5 bases). This CDR3 region has 12 residues. CDR1 SQVTM and CDR2 ANQGSEA come from the germline V gene. The V end was cut by 8 bases, the J end by 3 bases, with 14 bases between. CDR3 sequence reads: CSIGGSYYEQYF. The CDR3 nucleotides read TGCAGCATCGGCGGGTCCTACTACGAGCAGTACTTC.

The gene calls are TRBV3-1 (or the pseudogene TRBV3-2) and TRBJ1-2; the match to TRBD1 covers 9 bases. Germline trimming cut 4 bases from V and 7 bases from J; bases unmatched to any gene: 10. CDR1 is LGHDT and CDR2 is YNNKEL in the germline V gene (reference sequence). The CDR3 length is 15 residues. The DNA of the CDR3 is TGTGCCAGCAGCCTCCAGCGGGACAGGGCCTCTGGCTACACCTTC. Translating it yields CASSLQRDRASGYTF.

V gene TRBV28 combines with J gene TRBJ2-2; 11 nucleotides match TRBD2. Per the germline V gene, CDR1 is MDHEN and CDR2 is SYDVKM. The V gene end was trimmed by 6 bases and the J gene end by 5 bases; junction bases not matched to a gene: 17. This CDR3 has 19 residues. The chain's CDR3 is CASSPRLAGRPPRTGELFF. CDR3 DNA sequence: TGTGCCAGCAGCCCCAGACTAGCGGGACGCCCCCCGAGGACCGGGGAGCTGTTTTTT.

This clone was seen only once. V and J are TRBV5-4 and TRBJ2-7; the D is unclear. Trimming cost V 2 bases and J 4 bases, with 13 bases left between them. The CDR3 consists of 14 residues. Germline assignment: CDR1 SGHNT and CDR2 YYREEE (reference sequence). Here the CDR3 DNA reads TGTGCCAGCAGCTTACCGGGTGCCCCATACGAGCAGTACTTC. Its protein product is CASSLPGAPYEQYF.

The chain couples TRBV6-1 to TRBJ2-1; 7 bases line up with TRBD2. Germline V gene lookup returns CDR1 MNHNS and CDR2 SASEGT. The CDR3 is 16 amino acids. V was pared by 4 bases and J by 5 bases, with 11 bases of the junction left unmatched. The CDR3, as DNA: TGTGCCAGCAGTGCCCATACGGCGGGAGTAAACAATGAGCAGTTCTTC. Its protein is CASSAHTAGVNNEQFF.

The chain links TRBV27 to TRBJ2-1; TRBD2 matches at 7 bases. J was trimmed by 7 bases and V by 5 bases; bases with no gene match: 8. This CDR3 is 14 amino acids long. Germline CDR1 and CDR2: MNHEY and SMNVEV (reference sequence). CDR3 nucleotide sequence: TGTGCCAGCAGTGACCATGTGGGGGGGAATGAGCAGTTCTTC. Protein sequence: CASSDHVGGNEQFF.

V is TRBV5-1 and J is TRBJ1-2; the D gene is possibly TRBD1 (5 bases). Trimming stripped 0 bases from V and 0 bases from J, with 9 bases between. Germline CDR1 SGHRS, CDR2 YFSETQ. CDR3 length: 15 residues. This chain's CDR3 is CASSLGTSPNYGYTF. The CDR3 DNA is TGCGCCAGCAGCTTGGGGACAAGCCCTAACTATGGCTACACCTTC.